The source of this T cell receptor (beta chain) is a study of blood T cell repertoires in COVID-19. The table came from immunoSEQ multiplex PCR; TCRdb's copy has only in-frame clones and leaves some out. Of a few hundred thousand clones listed, 70% to 85% are singletons. The sample was peripheral blood. This sequence was found in a middle-aged woman who had recovered from COVID-19.

DNA of the CDR3: TGTGCCAGCAGTTACAGCCCAGGGGGCGAGGGCTATGGCTACACCTTC. Translation: CASSYSPGGEGYGYTF. The chain recombines TRBV6-5 with TRBJ1-2; 8 bases agree with TRBD1. The CDR3 contains 16 residues. CDR1 and CDR2 (germline): MNHEY, SVGAGI. Germline trimming cut 2 bases from V and 4 bases from J; bases unmatched to any gene: 9.